Detailed here is one T cell receptor (beta chain). The target antigen is unknown. To make TCR beta libraries, researchers used iRepertoire HTBI primers and Arm-PCR of CDR3 regions. TCRdb used MiXCR to reprocess the multiplex PCR reads, holding one entry per CDR3 protein. The data contain around 400,000 distinct CDR3 sequences, about 20% of them singletons. The data were taken from a study of regulatory T cells in long-lasting Graves disease. The CDR3 totals 14 residues. CDR1 and CDR2 from the germline V gene are SGHTA and FQGTGA. The germline V and J ends were trimmed by 5 bases and 5 bases, with 16 bases remaining between them. Study results and caveats: Those with persistent disease had in common more public clonotypes (about 2,500) than new patients (roughly 930).

Regarding time point: persistent/refractory GD, antithyroid drugs over 5 years with positive TRAb. The authors made the TCR library using RNA they extracted from PBMCs. This TCR was sampled from a female donor with Graves disease. This specimen consisted of peripheral blood mononuclear cells (PBMCs), obtained when the disease was refractory, from a patient treated with antithyroid drugs. V and J are TRBV7-3 and TRBJ2-7, with D perhaps matching TRBD1 (5 bases). This chain's CDR3 is CASSLYRTSHEQYF. CDR3 in DNA: TGTGCCAGCAGCCTATATAGGACAAGCCACGAGCAGTACTTC.